Below, one T cell receptor beta chain is given with its context. In its sample, this clonotype was seen a few times. What antigen it recognizes has not been identified. No base quality values were provided; no much bigger clone lies one nucleotide off. The cysteine opens and the phenylalanine closes a CDR3 of 16 amino acids. Only the CDR3 DNA is retained, 48 bases long and in frame from the first base. V loses 4 bases at its end and J loses 4 bases; junction bases beyond the gene matches: 9. As encoded in the germline V gene, CDR1 is SGHVS while CDR2 is FNYEAQ. The data derive from a study of T cell repertoires in cytomegalovirus infection (dated by TCRdb to 2018 to 2020). For the study in its entirety: Peptide stimulations targeted recently identified HLA-C-restricted CMV epitopes, whose presentation resists viral immunomodulation, together with well-studied HLA-B-restricted epitopes. Because public TCR beta signatures pointed to carriage of CMV infection together with the matching HLA type, the HLA type of each donor mattered for the analysis. Points the paper makes about the study in general: Cumulative frequency of public TCR beta family members discriminated carriers of CMV infection plus the relevant HLA type in this cohort and an independent 352-donor cohort. The ex vivo response was dominated by HLA-C-restricted CMV-specific TCR beta clonotypes, which also provided the single most frequent clonotype in two of eight donors.

Data came from an Illumina HiSeq 1500. The public reads were run again by TCRdb, first through fastp at Q25 and then through MiXCR, and only productive beta chains were kept. Each CDR3 protein appears once, grouped with its most common genes and DNA. The sample table contains about a million distinct CDR3 sequences; only one count was recorded for around 30% of them. About 14% of the sample is in the top ten clones. The treatment or condition tag for this specimen amounts to: in vitro stimulation with specific CMV peptide epitopes to enrich CMV-specific T cells. The clonotype originates from a human donor in good health (CMV status not recorded). Some clones in this sample may be carry-over from other donors' samples. Specimen: cultured CD8+ T cells from PBMCs, collected from culture after CMV antigen stimulation. Rearrangement joined TRBV7-6 to TRBJ2-5, with 10 central nucleotides matching TRBD1. The CDR3 is CASSSRGQGDRETQYF. The DNA sequence follows: TGTGCCAGCAGCTCCCGCGGACAGGGGGATCGAGAGACCCAGTACTTC.